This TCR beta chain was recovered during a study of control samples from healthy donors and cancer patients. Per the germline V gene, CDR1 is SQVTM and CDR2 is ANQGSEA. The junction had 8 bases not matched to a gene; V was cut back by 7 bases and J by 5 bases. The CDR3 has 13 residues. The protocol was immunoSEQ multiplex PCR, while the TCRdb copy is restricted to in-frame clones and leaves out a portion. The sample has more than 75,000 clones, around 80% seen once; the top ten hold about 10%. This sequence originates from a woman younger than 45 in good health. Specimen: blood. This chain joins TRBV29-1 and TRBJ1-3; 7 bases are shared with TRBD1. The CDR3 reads CSASDRVRNTIYF. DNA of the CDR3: TGCAGCGCCTCAGACAGGGTTCGAAACACCATATATTTT. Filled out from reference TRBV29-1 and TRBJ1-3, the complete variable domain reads SAVISQKPSRDICQRGTSLTIQCQVDSQVTMMFWYRQQPGQSLTLIATANQGSEATYESGFVIDKFPISRPNLTFSTLTVSNMSPEDSSIYLCSASDRVRNTIYFGEGSWLTVV.